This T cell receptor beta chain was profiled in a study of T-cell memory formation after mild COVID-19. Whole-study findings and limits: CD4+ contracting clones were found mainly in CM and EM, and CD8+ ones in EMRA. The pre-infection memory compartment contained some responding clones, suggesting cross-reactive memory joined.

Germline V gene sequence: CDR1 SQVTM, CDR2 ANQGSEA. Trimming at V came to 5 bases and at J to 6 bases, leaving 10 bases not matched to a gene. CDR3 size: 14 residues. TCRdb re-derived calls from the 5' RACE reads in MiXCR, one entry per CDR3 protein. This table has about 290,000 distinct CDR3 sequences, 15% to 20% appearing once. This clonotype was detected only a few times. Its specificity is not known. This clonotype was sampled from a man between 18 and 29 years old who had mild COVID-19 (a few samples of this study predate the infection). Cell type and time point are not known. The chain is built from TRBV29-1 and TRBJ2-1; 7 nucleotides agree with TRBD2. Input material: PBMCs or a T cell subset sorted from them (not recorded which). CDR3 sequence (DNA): TGCAGCGTTAGTGCGGGGGACCGGATCAATGAGCAGTTCTTC. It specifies CSVSAGDRINEQFF.